The 6 T cell receptor beta chains presented below share a single source sample, sequenced in a study of blood T cells in healthy people across ages. The second PCR ran roughly 6 to 11 cycles with a sample-barcoded 5' primer and J-beta primers. From the 5' RACE reads, TCRdb called clonotypes with MiXCR, one entry per CDR3 protein. The sample has around 2 million distinct CDR3 sequences; about 39% are singletons. The source material was blood. All receptors come from a human donor in good health.

Turning to this clonotype: The junction differs from germline at one of its ends, possibly a read error. The J gene is TRBJ2-1, the V gene TRBV6-2 or TRBV6-3; no reliable D call. From germline, CDR1 is MNHEY and CDR2 SVGEGT. The CDR3 runs 12 residues. This CDR3 reads CTSTRNRGSQFF. The CDR3 DNA reads as TGTACCAGCACCCGGAACCGTGGGTCGCAGTTCTTC.

This clonotype was seen just once. V and J are TRBV9 and TRBJ1-2, with unresolved D. Per the germline V gene, CDR1 is SGDLS and CDR2 is YYNGEE. The CDR3 consists of 15 residues. With 0 bases removed from V and 0 bases from J, the gap between germline ends came to 9 bases. For the CDR3, the DNA is TGTGCCAGCAGCGTAGTTGCAGAAACTAACTATGGCTACACCTTC. It yields the protein CASSVVAETNYGYTF.

This chain links TRBV7-9 with TRBJ2-2, with D unresolved. This CDR3 spans 14 amino acids. Trimming removed 7 bases at V and 4 bases at J, with 13 bases between. CDR1 is SEHNR and CDR2 is FQNEAQ in the germline V gene (reference sequence). The CDR3 DNA is TGTGCCAGCATAAGGCACCTCCCCACCGGGGAGCTGTTTTTT. Protein product: CASIRHLPTGELFF. Looking up the rest from reference TRBV7-9 and TRBJ2-2 gives the full variable domain: DTGVSQNPRHKITKRGQNVTFRCDPISEHNRLYWYRQTLGQGPEFLTYFQNEAQLEKSRLLSDRFSAERPKGSFSTLEIQRTEQGDSAMYLCASIRHLPTGELFFGEGSRLTVL.

The CDR3 nucleotides read TGTGCCAGCAGTTACTCTGGGGGGCTCTACGAGCAGTACTTC. It specifies CASSYSGGLYEQYF. J is TRBJ2-7 and V is TRBV6-5, with D possibly being TRBD1 or TRBD2 (6 bases each). The V end lost 0 bases, the J end lost 3 bases, and 9 bases lay between the germline ends. CDR1 is MNHEY, CDR2 SVGAGI, per germline. The CDR3 contains 14 residues.

This clonotype has only a few counts. The chain is built from TRBV7-9 and TRBJ2-3; weak D call: TRBD1 (5 bases). The CDR3 is made up of 17 amino acids. The V and J ends lost 1 base and 0 bases respectively, with 14 bases between them. Germline V lookup: CDR1 SEHNR, CDR2 FQNEAQ (reference sequence). CDR3 sequence reads: CASSLGDQGWSTDTQYF. The CDR3 nucleotides are TGTGCCAGCAGCTTAGGAGATCAGGGTTGGAGCACAGATACGCAGTATTTT.

V gene TRBV7-8 combines with J gene TRBJ2-4, with D possibly TRBD2 on 6 matching bases. The J call may not be correct, given that the DNA end is closer to TRBJ2-7. CDR1 and CDR2 (germline): SGHVS, FQNEAQ. CDR3 length: 16 residues. CDR3 amino acids: CASSRVPGSGNHEQYF. The CDR3 bases are TGTGCCAGCAGCCGCGTCCCCGGGAGTGGGAACCACGAGCAGTACTTC.